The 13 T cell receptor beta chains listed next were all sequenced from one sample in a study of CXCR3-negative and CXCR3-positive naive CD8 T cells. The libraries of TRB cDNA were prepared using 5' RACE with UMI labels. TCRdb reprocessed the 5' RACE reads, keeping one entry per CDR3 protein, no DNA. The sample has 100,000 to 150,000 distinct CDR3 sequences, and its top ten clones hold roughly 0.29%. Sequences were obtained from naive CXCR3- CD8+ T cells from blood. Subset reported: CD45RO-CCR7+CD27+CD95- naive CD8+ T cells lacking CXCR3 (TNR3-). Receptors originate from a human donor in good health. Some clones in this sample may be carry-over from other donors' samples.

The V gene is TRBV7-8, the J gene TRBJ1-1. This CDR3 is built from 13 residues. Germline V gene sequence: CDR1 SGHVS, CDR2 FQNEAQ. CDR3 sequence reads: CASSLAGGVAAFF.

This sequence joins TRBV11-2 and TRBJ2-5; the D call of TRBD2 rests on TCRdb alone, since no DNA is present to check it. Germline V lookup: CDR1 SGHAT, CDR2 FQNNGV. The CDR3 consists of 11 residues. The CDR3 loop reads CASSDEEGQYF.

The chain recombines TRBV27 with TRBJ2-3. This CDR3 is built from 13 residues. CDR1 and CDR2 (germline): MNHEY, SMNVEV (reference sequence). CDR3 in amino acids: CASSLIARDTQYF.

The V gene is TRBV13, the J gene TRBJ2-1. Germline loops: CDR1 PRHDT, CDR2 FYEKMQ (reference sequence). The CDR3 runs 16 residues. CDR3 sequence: CASSLGGRSSYNEQFF.

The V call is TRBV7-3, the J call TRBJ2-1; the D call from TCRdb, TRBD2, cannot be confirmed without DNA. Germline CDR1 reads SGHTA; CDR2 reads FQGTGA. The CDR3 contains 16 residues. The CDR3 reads CASSFAAGQPYNEQFF. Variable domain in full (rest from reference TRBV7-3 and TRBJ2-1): GAGVSQTPSNKVTEKGKYVELRCDPISGHTALYWYRQSLGQGPEFLIYFQGTGAADDSGLPNDRFFAVRPEGSVSTLKIQRTERGDSAVYLCASSFAAGQPYNEQFFGPGTRLTVL.

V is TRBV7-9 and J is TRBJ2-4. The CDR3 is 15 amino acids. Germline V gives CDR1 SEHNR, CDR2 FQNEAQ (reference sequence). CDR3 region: CASSLISLTKNIQYF.

The CDR3 loop reads CASSSHSGGGFYNEQFF. This chain connects TRBV9 to TRBJ2-1; TCRdb gives TRBD2 as the D gene, but with no DNA this cannot be confirmed. The germline V gene encodes CDR1 SGDLS and CDR2 YYNGEE. The CDR3 is 17 residues long.

The CDR3 spells CASSENTRVPFSYEQYF. The chain employs TRBV10-2 and TRBJ2-7. Germline CDR1 and CDR2: WSHSY and SAAADI. This CDR3 region has 17 residues.

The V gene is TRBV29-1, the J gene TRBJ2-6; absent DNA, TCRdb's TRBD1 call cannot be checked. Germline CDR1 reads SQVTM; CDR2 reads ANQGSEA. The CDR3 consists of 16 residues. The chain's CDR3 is CSVARDRGTGANVQTF.

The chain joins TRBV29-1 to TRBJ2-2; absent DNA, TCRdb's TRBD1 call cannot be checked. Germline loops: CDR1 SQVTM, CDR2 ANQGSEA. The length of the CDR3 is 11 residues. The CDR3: CSVGREYELFF.

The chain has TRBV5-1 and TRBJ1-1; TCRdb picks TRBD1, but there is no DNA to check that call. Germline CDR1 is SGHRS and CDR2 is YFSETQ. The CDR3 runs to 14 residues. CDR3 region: CASSYLQGAAEAFF.

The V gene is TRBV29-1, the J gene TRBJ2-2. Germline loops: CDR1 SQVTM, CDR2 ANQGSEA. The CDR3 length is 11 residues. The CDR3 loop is CSVAPTGELFF.

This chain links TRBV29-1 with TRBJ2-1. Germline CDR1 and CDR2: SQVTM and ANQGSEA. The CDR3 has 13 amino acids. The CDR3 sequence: CSTDLSSYNEQFF.